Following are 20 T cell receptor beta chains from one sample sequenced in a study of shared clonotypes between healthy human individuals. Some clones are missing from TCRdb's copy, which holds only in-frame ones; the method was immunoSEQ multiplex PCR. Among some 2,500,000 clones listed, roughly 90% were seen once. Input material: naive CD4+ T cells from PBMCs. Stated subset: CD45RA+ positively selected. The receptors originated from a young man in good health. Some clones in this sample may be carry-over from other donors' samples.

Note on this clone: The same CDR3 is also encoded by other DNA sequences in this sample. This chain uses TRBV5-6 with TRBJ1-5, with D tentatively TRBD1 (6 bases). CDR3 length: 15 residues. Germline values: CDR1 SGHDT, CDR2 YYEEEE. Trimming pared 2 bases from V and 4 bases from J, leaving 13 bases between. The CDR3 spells CASSFRGVGNQPQHF. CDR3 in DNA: TGTGCCAGCAGCTTCAGGGGAGTGGGGAATCAGCCCCAGCATTTT.

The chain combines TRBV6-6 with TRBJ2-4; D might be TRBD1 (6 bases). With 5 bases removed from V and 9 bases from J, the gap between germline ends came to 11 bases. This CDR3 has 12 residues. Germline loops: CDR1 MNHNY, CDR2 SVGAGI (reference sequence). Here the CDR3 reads CASSTTGSIQYF. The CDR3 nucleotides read TGTGCCAGCAGTACCACAGGGAGCATTCAGTACTTC.

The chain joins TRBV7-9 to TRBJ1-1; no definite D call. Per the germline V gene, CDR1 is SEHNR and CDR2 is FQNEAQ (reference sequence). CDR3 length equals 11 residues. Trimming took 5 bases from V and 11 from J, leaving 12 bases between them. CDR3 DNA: TGTGCCAGCAGCCCAGTGGATAATGCTTTCTTT. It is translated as CASSPVDNAFF.

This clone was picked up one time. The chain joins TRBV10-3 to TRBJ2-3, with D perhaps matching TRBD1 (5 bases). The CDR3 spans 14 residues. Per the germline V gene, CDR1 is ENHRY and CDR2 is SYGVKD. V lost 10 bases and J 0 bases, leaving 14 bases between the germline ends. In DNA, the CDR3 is TGTGCCACCGCTACAGGTGGGAGCACAGATACGCAGTATTTT. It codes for CATATGGSTDTQYF.

CDR3 in DNA: TGTGCCAGCTCCGGGCCGAGAAACTATGGCTACACCTTC. Encoded protein: CASSGPRNYGYTF. V gene TRBV28 combines with J gene TRBJ1-2; D uncertain. In germline, CDR1 is MDHEN, CDR2 SYDVKM. V was shortened by 8 bases and J by 2 bases, with 12 bases between the two germline ends. The CDR3 consists of 13 residues.

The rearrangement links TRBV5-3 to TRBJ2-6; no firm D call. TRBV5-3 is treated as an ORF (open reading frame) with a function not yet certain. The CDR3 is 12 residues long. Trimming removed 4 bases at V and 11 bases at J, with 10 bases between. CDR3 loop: CARSGPVHVLTF. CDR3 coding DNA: TGTGCCAGAAGCGGTCCGGTCCACGTCCTGACTTTC.

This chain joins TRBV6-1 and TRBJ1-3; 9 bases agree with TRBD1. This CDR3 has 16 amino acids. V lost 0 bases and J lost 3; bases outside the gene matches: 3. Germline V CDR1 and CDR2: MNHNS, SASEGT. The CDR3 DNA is TGTGCCAGCAGTGAAGCTGGGACAGGGTATGGAAACACCATATATTTT. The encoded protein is CASSEAGTGYGNTIYF.

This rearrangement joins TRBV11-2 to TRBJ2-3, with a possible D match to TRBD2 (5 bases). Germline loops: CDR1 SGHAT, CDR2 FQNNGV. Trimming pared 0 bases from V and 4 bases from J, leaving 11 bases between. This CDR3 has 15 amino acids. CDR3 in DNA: TGTGCCAGCAGCTTAGATCACGGTAGCGCAGATACGCAGTATTTT. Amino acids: CASSLDHGSADTQYF.

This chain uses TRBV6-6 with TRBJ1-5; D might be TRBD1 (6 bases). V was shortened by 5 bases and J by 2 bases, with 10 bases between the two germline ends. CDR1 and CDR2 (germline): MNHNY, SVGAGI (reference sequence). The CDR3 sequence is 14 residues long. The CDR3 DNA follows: TGTGCCAGCAGTAGATCAGGGGGCAATCAGCCCCAGCATTTT. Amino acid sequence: CASSRSGGNQPQHF.

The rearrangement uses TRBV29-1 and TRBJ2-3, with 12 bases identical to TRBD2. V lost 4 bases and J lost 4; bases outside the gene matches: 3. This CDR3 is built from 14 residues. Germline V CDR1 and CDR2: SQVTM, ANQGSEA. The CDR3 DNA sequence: TGCAGCGTTGCTAGCGGGAGGGCCGCAGATACGCAGTATTTT. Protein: CSVASGRAADTQYF.

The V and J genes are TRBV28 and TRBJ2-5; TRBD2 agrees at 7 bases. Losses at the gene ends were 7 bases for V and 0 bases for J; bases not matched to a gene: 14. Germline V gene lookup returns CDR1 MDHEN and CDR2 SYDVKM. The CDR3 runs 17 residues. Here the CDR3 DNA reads TGTGCCAGCACCTCACCCGTCGGGGGGAACTACCAAGAGACCCAGTACTTC. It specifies CASTSPVGGNYQETQYF.

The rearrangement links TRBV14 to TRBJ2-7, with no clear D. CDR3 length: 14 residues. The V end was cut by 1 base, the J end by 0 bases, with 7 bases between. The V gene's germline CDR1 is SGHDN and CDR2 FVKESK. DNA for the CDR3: TGTGCCAGCAGCCAAGTTCCAGCCTCCTACGAGCAGTACTTC. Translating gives CASSQVPASYEQYF.

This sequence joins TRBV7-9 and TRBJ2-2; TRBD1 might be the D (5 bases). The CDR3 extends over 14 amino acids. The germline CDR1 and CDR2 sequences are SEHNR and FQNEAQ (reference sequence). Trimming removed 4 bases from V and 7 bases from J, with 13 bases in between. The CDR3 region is CASSSQGGRGELFF. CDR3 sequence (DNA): TGTGCCAGCAGCTCCCAGGGCGGACGCGGGGAGCTGTTTTTT.

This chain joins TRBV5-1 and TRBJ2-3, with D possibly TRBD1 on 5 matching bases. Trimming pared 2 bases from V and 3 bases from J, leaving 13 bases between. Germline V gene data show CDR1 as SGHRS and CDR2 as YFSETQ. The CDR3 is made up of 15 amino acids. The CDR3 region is CASSLWGRVTDTQYF. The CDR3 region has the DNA TGCGCCAGCAGCTTATGGGGCAGGGTGACAGATACGCAGTATTTT.

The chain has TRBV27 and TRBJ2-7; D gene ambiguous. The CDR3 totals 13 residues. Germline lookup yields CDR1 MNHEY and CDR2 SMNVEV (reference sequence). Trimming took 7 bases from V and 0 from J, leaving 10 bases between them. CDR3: CASILVSSYEQYF. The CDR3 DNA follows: TGTGCCAGCATCTTAGTGAGCTCCTACGAGCAGTACTTC.

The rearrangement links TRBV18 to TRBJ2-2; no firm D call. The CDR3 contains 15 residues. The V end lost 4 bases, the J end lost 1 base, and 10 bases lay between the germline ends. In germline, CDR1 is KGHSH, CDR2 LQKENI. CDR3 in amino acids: CASSQRNLNTGELFF. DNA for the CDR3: TGTGCCAGCTCACAAAGGAACTTGAACACCGGGGAGCTGTTTTTT.

CDR3 DNA sequence: TGTGCCAGCAGTGACAGGGGTTTCGGCTACACCTTC. Protein: CASSDRGFGYTF. V and J are TRBV6-5 and TRBJ1-2; 8 bases line up with TRBD1. Germline CDR1 and CDR2: MNHEY and SVGAGI. The V and J ends lost 5 bases and 8 bases, in that order; junction bases with no gene match: 4. The CDR3 has 12 amino acids.

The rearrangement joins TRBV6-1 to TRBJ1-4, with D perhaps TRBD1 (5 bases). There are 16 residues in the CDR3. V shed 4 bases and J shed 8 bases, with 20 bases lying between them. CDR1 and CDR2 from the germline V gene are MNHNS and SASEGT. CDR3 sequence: CASSAAMVGGYEKLFF. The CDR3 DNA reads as TGTGCCAGCAGTGCCGCAATGGTCGGGGGGTACGAAAAACTGTTTTTT.

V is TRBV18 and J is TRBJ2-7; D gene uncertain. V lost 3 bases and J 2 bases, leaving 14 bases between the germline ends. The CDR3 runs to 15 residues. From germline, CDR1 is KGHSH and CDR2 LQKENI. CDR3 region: CASSPLRQGTYEQYF. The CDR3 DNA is TGTGCCAGCTCACCTCTACGACAAGGGACCTACGAGCAGTACTTC.

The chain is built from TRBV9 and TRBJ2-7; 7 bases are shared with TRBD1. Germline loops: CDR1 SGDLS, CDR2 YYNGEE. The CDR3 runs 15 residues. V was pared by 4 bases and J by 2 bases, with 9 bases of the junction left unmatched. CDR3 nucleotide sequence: TGTGCCAGCAGCCCCCGGACAGGAGTTCCCTACGAGCAGTACTTC. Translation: CASSPRTGVPYEQYF.